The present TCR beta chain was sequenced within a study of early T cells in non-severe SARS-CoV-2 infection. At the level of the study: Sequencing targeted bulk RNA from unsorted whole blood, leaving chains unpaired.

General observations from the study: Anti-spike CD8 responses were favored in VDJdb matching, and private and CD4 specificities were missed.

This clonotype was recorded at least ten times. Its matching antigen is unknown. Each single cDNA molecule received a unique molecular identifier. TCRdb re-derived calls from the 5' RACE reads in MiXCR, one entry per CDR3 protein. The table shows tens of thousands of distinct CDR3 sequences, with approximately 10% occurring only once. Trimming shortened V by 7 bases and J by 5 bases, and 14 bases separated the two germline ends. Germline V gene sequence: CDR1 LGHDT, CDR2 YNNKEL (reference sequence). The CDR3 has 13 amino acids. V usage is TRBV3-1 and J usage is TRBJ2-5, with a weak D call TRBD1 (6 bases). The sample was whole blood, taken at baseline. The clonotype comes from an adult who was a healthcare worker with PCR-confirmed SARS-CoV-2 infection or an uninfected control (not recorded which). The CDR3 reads CASMQGTQETQYF. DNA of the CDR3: TGTGCCAGCATGCAGGGGACCCAGGAGACCCAGTACTTC.